This TCR beta chain was profiled in a study of CD8 T cells in ankylosing spondylitis. Study-level points and caveats: Disease-associated clones were reportedly significantly overrepresented in matched ankylosing spondylitis synovial fluid.

With 9 bases removed from V and 4 bases from J, the gap between germline ends came to 19 bases. Germline V CDR1 and CDR2: SGHRS, YFSETQ. The CDR3 length is 15 residues. Via MiXCR, TCRdb re-called the 5' RACE reads, giving one row per CDR3 protein. The sample consists of 150,000 to 200,000 distinct CDR3 sequences, 10% to 15% of them appearing once. Notes on this clonotype: Its target is not known.

Material for sequencing was blood, either unsorted or a sorted T cell fraction (not recorded which). The rearrangement links TRBV5-1 to TRBJ2-2; D is possibly TRBD1 (7 bases). This receptor was obtained from a female donor with ankylosing spondylitis or in good health (not recorded which). For the CDR3, the DNA is TGCGCCACCTCACTGGCGGGACAGCCCACCGGGGAGCTGTTTTTT. Its protein product is CATSLAGQPTGELFF.